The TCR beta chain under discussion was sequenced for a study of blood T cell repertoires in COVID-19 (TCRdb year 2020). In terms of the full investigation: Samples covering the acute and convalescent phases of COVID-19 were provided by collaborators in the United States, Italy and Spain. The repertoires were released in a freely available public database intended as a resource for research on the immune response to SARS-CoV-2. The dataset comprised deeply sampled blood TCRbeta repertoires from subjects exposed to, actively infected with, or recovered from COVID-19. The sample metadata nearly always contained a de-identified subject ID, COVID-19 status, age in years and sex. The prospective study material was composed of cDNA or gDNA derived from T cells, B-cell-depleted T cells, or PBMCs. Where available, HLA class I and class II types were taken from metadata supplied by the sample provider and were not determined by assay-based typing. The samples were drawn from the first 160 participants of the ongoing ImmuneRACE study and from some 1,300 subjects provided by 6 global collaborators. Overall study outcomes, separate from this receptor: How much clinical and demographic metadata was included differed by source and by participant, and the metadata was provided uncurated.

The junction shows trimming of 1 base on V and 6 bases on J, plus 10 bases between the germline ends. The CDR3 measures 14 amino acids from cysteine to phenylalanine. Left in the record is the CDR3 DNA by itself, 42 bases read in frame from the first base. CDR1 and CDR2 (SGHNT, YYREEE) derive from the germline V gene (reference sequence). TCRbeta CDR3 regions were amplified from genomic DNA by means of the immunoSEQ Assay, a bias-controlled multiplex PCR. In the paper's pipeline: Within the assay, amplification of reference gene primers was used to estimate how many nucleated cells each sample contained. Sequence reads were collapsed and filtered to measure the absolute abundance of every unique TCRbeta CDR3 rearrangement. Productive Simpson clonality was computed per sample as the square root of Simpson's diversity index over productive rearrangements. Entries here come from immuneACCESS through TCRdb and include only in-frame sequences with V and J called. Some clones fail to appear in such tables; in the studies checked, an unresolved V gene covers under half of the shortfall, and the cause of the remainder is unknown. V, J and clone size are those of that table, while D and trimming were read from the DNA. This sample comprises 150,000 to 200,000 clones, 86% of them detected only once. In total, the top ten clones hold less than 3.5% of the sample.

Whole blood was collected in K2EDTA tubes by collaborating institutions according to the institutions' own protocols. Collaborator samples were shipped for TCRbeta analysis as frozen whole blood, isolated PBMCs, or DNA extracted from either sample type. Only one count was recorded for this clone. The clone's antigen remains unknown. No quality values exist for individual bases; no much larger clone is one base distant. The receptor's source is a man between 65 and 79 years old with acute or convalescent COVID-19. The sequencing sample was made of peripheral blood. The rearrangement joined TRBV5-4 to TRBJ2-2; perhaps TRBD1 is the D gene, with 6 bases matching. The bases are TGTGCCAGCAGCTTGTCCACAGGGTCCGGGGAGCTGTTTTTT. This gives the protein CASSLSTGSGELFF.